The clone carrying this T cell receptor (beta chain) was recorded many times. This sample also contains other DNA sequences that code for the same CDR3. CDR1 is SEHNR, CDR2 FQNEAQ, per germline (reference sequence). V dropped 5 bases and J dropped 4 bases, with 6 bases sitting between them. This CDR3 region has 11 residues. This sample is part of a study of blood T cell repertoires in COVID-19. Study context: T cells, B-cell-depleted T cells, or PBMCs provided the cDNA or gDNA that served as material.

As handled by the study authors: Reference gene primer amplification gave estimated nucleated cell counts. Some clones are missing from TCRdb's copy, which holds only in-frame ones; the method was immunoSEQ multiplex PCR. V, J and clone size derive from that table, while D and trimming were established from the DNA sequence. The repertoire includes under 140,000 clones, around four fifths of them detected once, and approximately 16% sits in the top ten. This TCR was sampled from a woman in her sixties with acute or convalescent COVID-19. Sequencing was done on a sample of peripheral blood. The J gene is TRBJ2-7, the V gene TRBV7-9; unclear D gene. Here the CDR3 reads CASSPLYEQYF. CDR3 bases: TGTGCCAGCAGCCCCCTGTACGAGCAGTACTTC. Full variable domain (rest looked up from reference TRBV7-9 and TRBJ2-7): DTGVSQNPRHKITKRGQNVTFRCDPISEHNRLYWYRQTLGQGPEFLTYFQNEAQLEKSRLLSDRFSAERPKGSFSTLEIQRTEQGDSAMYLCASSPLYEQYFGPGTRLTVT.